This passage covers 23 T cell receptor beta chains from one sample sequenced in a study of T cell repertoires in cytomegalovirus infection. No antigen has been identified for these receptors. TCRdb independently ran MiXCR on the reads; one entry per CDR3 protein. This table holds roughly 69,000 distinct CDR3 sequences, 25% to 30% found once. Sequenced here: CD8+ T cells from cultured PBMCs, sampled from culture after CMV antigen stimulation. The receptors derive from a human donor in good health (CMV status not recorded). Some clones in this sample may be carry-over from other donors' samples.

The chain has TRBV6-1 and TRBJ1-1; D is uncertain. CDR1 and CDR2 (germline): MNHNS, SASEGT. This CDR3 contains 12 residues. Trimming pared 5 bases from V and 5 bases from J, leaving 9 bases between. CDR3 loop: CASSLGLTEAFF. Written as DNA, the CDR3 is TGTGCCAGCAGTCTAGGACTTACTGAAGCTTTCTTT.

The chain combines TRBV7-9 with TRBJ2-7; unclear D gene. The CDR3 contains 14 residues. Germline V lookup: CDR1 SEHNR, CDR2 FQNEAQ (reference sequence). The V end lost 8 bases, the J end lost 2 bases, and 16 bases lay between the germline ends. The CDR3 here is CASHDGRNPYEQYF. The CDR3 DNA sequence: TGTGCCAGCCACGACGGACGGAATCCCTACGAGCAGTACTTC.

This clonotype has only a few counts. The chain links TRBV6-1 to TRBJ2-7, with 8 bases fitting TRBD1. Per germline, CDR1 MNHNS and CDR2 SASEGT. The CDR3 contains 14 residues. J lost 6 bases, V lost 3 bases, and 7 bases had no gene match. The CDR3 bases are TGTGCCAGCAGTGACCAGGGGGCACATTCCGAGCAGTACTTC. Translation: CASSDQGAHSEQYF.

The rearrangement links TRBV6-2 or TRBV6-3 to TRBJ1-5; D remains unclear. The CDR3 extends over 14 amino acids. V lost 5 bases and J 6 bases, leaving 14 bases between the germline ends. The V gene's germline CDR1 is MNHEY and CDR2 SVGEGT. The chain's CDR3 is CASSRPGGSQPQHF. As DNA, the CDR3 is TGTGCCAGCAGTCGACCGGGTGGGAGTCAGCCCCAGCATTTT.

This chain links TRBV27 with TRBJ2-7; 8 bases align to TRBD1. CDR1 is MNHEY and CDR2 is SMNVEV in the germline V gene (reference sequence). V trimming: 6 bases; J trimming: 3 bases; junction bases outside the gene matches: 7. The CDR3 totals 14 residues. The CDR3 DNA reads TGTGCCAGCAGAAGACAGGGGCCCAACTACGAGCAGTACTTC. Its protein is CASRRQGPNYEQYF.

The chain recombines TRBV6-5 with TRBJ2-2; D gene ambiguous. Trimming left V 2 bases short and J 5 bases short, with 6 bases between. The CDR3 consists of 13 residues. Germline V gene data show CDR1 as MNHEY and CDR2 as SVGAGI. The CDR3 loop is CASSYVSTGELFF. The CDR3 DNA reads as TGTGCCAGCAGTTACGTCAGTACCGGGGAGCTGTTTTTT.

In this sample, this clonotype turned up a few times. The rearrangement uses TRBV6-5 and TRBJ2-1; 7 bases fit TRBD2. Germline CDR1 and CDR2: MNHEY and SVGAGI. Trimming took 5 bases from V and 6 from J; bases not matched to a gene: 13. This CDR3 has 16 amino acids. The DNA of the CDR3 is TGTGCCAGCAGTACCCCCCGGGGAGGGCTACGCAATGAGCAGTTCTTC. It is translated as CASSTPRGGLRNEQFF.

The chain employs TRBV20-1 and TRBJ1-4; D is unresolved. This CDR3 has 13 residues. The germline gives CDR1 DFQATT, CDR2 SNEGSKA (reference sequence). The V end lost 1 base, the J end lost 4 bases, and 7 bases lay between the germline ends. The CDR3, as DNA: TGCAGTGCTAGAGGGGTTCATAATGAAAAACTGTTTTTT. Translating it yields CSARGVHNEKLFF.

The chain employs TRBV12-3 or TRBV12-4 and TRBJ2-2, with 9 nucleotides matching TRBD2. V shed 7 bases and J 1 base; nucleotides not matched to a gene: 7. The CDR3 length is 16 residues. DNA of the CDR3: TGTGCCAGCACTCTCGAAGCGGGGGGGAACACCGGGGAGCTGTTTTTT. Amino acid sequence: CASTLEAGGNTGELFF.

The chain carries TRBV5-6 and TRBJ2-1; 8 nucleotides line up with TRBD2. The CDR3 covers 16 residues. Germline V gene data show CDR1 as SGHDT and CDR2 as YYEEEE. V shed 0 bases and J 7 bases; nucleotides not matched to a gene: 9. CDR3 region: CASSLGGAGGWNEQFF. In DNA form, the CDR3 reads TGTGCCAGCAGCTTGGGAGGGGCGGGGGGCTGGAATGAGCAGTTCTTC.

This clonotype was counted between two and nine times. V is TRBV6-6 and J is TRBJ1-1; 11 bases are shared with TRBD1. The CDR3 spans 16 residues. The V gene end was trimmed by 0 bases and the J gene end by 2 bases; junction bases not matched to a gene: 2. CDR1 and CDR2 (germline): MNHNY, SVGAGI (reference sequence). For the CDR3, the DNA is TGTGCCAGCAGTTACTCTAGGACAGGGGGCAACACTGAAGCTTTCTTT. Translation: CASSYSRTGGNTEAFF.

This clonotype was seen only a few times. The chain links TRBV11-2 to TRBJ2-5, with 8 bases that match TRBD1. This CDR3 has 15 amino acids. The junction had 2 bases not matched to a gene; V was cut back by 1 base and J by 1 base. The germline V gene encodes CDR1 SGHAT and CDR2 FQNNGV. CDR3 bases: TGTGCCAGCAGCTTAGCCGGGACAGGCCAAGAGACCCAGTACTTC. This sequence encodes CASSLAGTGQETQYF.

This clonotype was seen repeatedly, ten times or more. The chain links TRBV6-2 or TRBV6-3 to TRBJ2-2; D not certain. CDR3 size: 14 residues. The V gene lost 2 bases and the J gene lost 5 bases, with 9 bases spanning the gap. Germline loops: CDR1 MNHEY, CDR2 SVGEGT. CDR3 protein: CASSYVVQTGELFF. CDR3 DNA sequence: TGTGCCAGCAGTTACGTAGTACAGACCGGGGAGCTGTTTTTT.

This clonotype was seen ten or more times. The CDR3 DNA is TGTGCCAGCAGTTCGATGGGCAGGGACGGCAATGAGCAGTTCTTC. Translation gives CASSSMGRDGNEQFF. The gene calls are TRBV11-2 and TRBJ2-1; TRBD1 or TRBD2 may be the D gene (5 bases each). Trimming shortened V by 6 bases and J by 6 bases, and 18 bases separated the two germline ends. The V gene's germline CDR1 is SGHAT and CDR2 FQNNGV. CDR3 length equals 15 residues.

This clonotype was observed a few times. The V call is TRBV5-6, the J call TRBJ1-3; D is perhaps TRBD1 (6 bases). CDR1 and CDR2 (germline): SGHDT, YYEEEE. Trimming stripped 4 bases from V and 0 bases from J, with 14 bases between. The CDR3 covers 16 residues. As DNA, the CDR3 is TGTGCCAGCAGCCAAACAGGGTTACACTCTGGAAACACCATATATTTT. Its translation: CASSQTGLHSGNTIYF. Full variable domain (missing parts from reference TRBV5-6 and TRBJ1-3): DAGVTQSPTHLIKTRGQQVTLRCSPKSGHDTVSWYQQALGQGPQFIFQYYEEEERQRGNFPDRFSGHQFPNYSSELNVNALLLGDSALYLCASSQTGLHSGNTIYFGEGSWLTVV.

The V and J genes are TRBV7-7 and TRBJ2-1; TRBD2 matches 12 bases. The length of the CDR3 is 14 residues. Germline V gene sequence: CDR1 SSHAT, CDR2 FNYEAQ (reference sequence). For the CDR3, the DNA is TGTGCTGACCTCGGACTAGCGGGGTACAATGAGCAGTTCTTC. The encoded protein is CADLGLAGYNEQFF.

V usage is TRBV7-9 and J usage is TRBJ1-1; 7 bases line up with TRBD1. Germline CDR1 SEHNR, CDR2 FQNEAQ (reference sequence). The CDR3 runs to 14 residues. V was clipped by 6 bases and J by 4 bases; unmatched bases: 8. The CDR3 loop reads CASSAPGGGTEAFF. For the CDR3, the DNA is TGTGCCAGCAGTGCACCAGGGGGTGGCACTGAAGCTTTCTTT.

CDR3 coding DNA: TGTGCCAGCAGCCCGGGACTAGCGGGAGGGTCCGACGAGCAGTACTTC. Protein: CASSPGLAGGSDEQYF. The chain couples TRBV7-4 to TRBJ2-7, with 16 bases identical to TRBD2. Trimming at V came to 5 bases and at J to 5 bases, leaving 6 bases not matched to a gene. The germline V gene encodes CDR1 SGHVT and CDR2 SQSDAQ. The CDR3 is 16 amino acids. The variable domain in full, with the rest retrieved from reference TRBV7-4 and TRBJ2-7, is GAGVSQSPRYKVAKRGRDVALRCDSISGHVTLYWYRQTLGQGSEVLTYSQSDAQRDKSGRPSGRFSAERPERSVSTLKIQRTEQGDSAVYLCASSPGLAGGSDEQYFGPGTRLTVT.

The sample holds one count of this clonotype. CDR3 nucleotide sequence: TGCGCCAGCAGCCAAGCGGAGACAGACGAAGAGACCCAGTACTTC. Protein product: CASSQAETDEETQYF. The chain combines TRBV4-1 with TRBJ2-5; D might be TRBD1 (5 bases). V was clipped by 1 base and J by 3 bases, with 12 bases between them. Germline V gene data show CDR1 as MGHRA and CDR2 as YSYEKL. The CDR3 is 15 amino acids.

This clonotype was picked up a small number of times. This chain connects TRBV12-3 or TRBV12-4 to TRBJ2-1; D might be TRBD1 (6 bases). The CDR3 loop spans 14 amino acids. The ends were cut back, 2 bases at V and 7 bases at J, with 12 bases in the middle. CDR3 nucleotide sequence: TGTGCCAGCAGTTTACAGGGGTGGGAGAATGAGCAGTTCTTC. Translation: CASSLQGWENEQFF.

This sequence joins TRBV28 and TRBJ1-1; 9 nucleotides align to TRBD1. Germline CDR1 is MDHEN and CDR2 is SYDVKM. The CDR3 runs to 17 residues. With V trimmed by 4 bases and J by 3 bases, 12 bases remained unmatched. This chain's CDR3 is CASSSVPGQGPDTEAFF. The CDR3 DNA reads as TGTGCCAGCAGTTCCGTCCCGGGACAGGGTCCGGACACTGAAGCTTTCTTT.

This rearrangement joins TRBV27 to TRBJ2-7; D assignment may be TRBD1 or TRBD2 (6 bases each). The V end was cut by 9 bases, the J end by 1 base, with 19 bases between. This CDR3 is built from 15 residues. From germline, CDR1 is MNHEY and CDR2 SMNVEV (reference sequence). As DNA, the CDR3 is TGTGCCAGTCGGGTGGGGGGACAAACATCCTACGAGCAGTACTTC. It translates to CASRVGGQTSYEQYF.

This clonotype appeared a few times. This chain uses TRBV19 with TRBJ2-7, with D uncertain. CDR1 is LNHDA and CDR2 is SQIVND in the germline V gene (reference sequence). The CDR3 has 14 amino acids. V lost 2 bases to trimming and J lost 2 bases, with 10 bases between them. DNA for the CDR3: TGTGCCAGTAGTATACGTCCCGACACCTACGAGCAGTACTTC. Its translation is CASSIRPDTYEQYF. Full variable domain (remainder filled in from reference TRBV19 and TRBJ2-7): DGGITQSPKYLFRKEGQNVTLSCEQNLNHDAMYWYRQDPGQGLRLIYYSQIVNDFQKGDIAEGYSVSREKKESFPLTVTSAQKNPTAFYLCASSIRPDTYEQYFGPGTRLTVT.